The clone carrying this T cell receptor (beta chain) was observed a handful of times. The antigen is unknown. The sequenced template was cDNA made from the entire isolated RNA. TCRdb's copy holds only in-frame clones and misses some; the assay was immunoSEQ multiplex PCR. The table has a few hundred thousand clones, 24% seen once; the top ten hold 0.012%. V was pared by 4 bases and J by 1 base, with 12 bases between. This CDR3 region has 14 residues. Germline V gene lookup returns CDR1 SGDLS and CDR2 YYNGEE. This entry is derived from a study of beta chain features in type 1 diabetes. Study-level results: Among all four CD4+ subsets, Type 1 diabetes patients had TCRB CDR3s that were moderately but significantly shorter.

The sequence came from a woman aged 25 to 39 with type 1 diabetes. Sequencing was carried out using naive CD4+ T cells from blood. The J gene is TRBJ2-7, the V gene TRBV9; a possible D gene is TRBD1 (6 bases). CDR3 sequence (DNA): TGTGCCAGCAGCCCACAGGGAAAGTCCTACGAGCAGTACTTC. Protein product: CASSPQGKSYEQYF.